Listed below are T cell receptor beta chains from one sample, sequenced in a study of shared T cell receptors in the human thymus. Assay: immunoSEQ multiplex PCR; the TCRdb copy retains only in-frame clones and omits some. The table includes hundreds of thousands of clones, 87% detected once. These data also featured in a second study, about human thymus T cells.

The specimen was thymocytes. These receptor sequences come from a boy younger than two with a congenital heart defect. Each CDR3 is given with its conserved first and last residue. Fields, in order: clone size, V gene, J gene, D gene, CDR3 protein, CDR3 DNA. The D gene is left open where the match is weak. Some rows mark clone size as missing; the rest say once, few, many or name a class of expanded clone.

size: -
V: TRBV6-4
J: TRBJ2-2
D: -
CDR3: CASSENTYTGELFF
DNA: TGTGCCAGCAGTGAAAACACCTACACCGGGGAGCTGTTTTTT

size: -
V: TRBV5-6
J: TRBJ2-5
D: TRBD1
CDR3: CASSLGQGVQETQYF
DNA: TGTGCCAGCAGCTTGGGGCAGGGGGTCCAAGAGACCCAGTACTTC

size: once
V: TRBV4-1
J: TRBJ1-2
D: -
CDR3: CASSQICFGGGGLSNYGYTF
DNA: TGCGCCAGCAGCCAAATATGCTTTGGGGGCGGGGGTCTCTCTAACTATGGCTACACCTTC

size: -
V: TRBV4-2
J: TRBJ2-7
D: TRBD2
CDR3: CASSPRGGAAFTYEQYF
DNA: TGTGCCAGCAGCCCACGGGGGGGCGCCGCCTTTACCTACGAGCAGTACTTC

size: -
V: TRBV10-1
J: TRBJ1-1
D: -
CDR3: CASSDDSGDTEAFF
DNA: TGCGCCAGCAGTGATGATAGCGGGGACACTGAAGCTTTCTTT

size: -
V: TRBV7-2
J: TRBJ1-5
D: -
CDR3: CASSFYSRNQPQHF
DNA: TGTGCCAGCAGCTTCTACAGCCGCAATCAGCCCCAGCATTTT

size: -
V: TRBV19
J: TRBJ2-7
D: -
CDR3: CASSAGQHTPLGQYF
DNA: TGTGCCAGTAGTGCGGGACAGCATACTCCTCTTGGGCAGTACTTC

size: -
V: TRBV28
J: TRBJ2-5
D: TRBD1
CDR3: CASRITGTGGQETQYF
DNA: TGTGCCAGCAGAATTACAGGGACAGGGGGGCAAGAGACCCAGTACTTC

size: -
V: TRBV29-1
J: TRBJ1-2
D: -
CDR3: CSVDANYGYTF
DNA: TGCAGCGTTGACGCTAACTATGGCTACACCTTC

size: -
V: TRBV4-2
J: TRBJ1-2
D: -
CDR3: CASSHQVDGYTF
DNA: TGTGCCAGCAGCCACCAGGTTGATGGCTACACCTTC

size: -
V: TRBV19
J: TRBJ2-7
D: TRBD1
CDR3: CASSITGTGVREQYF
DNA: TGTGCCAGTAGTATAACCGGGACAGGGGTTCGCGAGCAGTACTTC

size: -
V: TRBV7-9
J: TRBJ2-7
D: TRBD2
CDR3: CASSFRDKRGGPYEQYF
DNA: TGTGCCAGCAGCTTCCGAGACAAGCGGGGGGGCCCCTACGAGCAGTACTTC

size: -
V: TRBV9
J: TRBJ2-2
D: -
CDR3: CASSVARVGTTGELFF
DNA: TGTGCCAGCAGCGTAGCCAGGGTTGGTACCACCGGGGAGCTGTTTTTT

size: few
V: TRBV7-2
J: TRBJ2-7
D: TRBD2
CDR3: CASSGGLAVSYEQYF
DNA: TGTGCCAGCAGCGGAGGACTAGCGGTTTCCTACGAGCAGTACTTC

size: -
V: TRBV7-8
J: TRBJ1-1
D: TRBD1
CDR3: CASSLRSWRDRATHEAFF
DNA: TGTGCCAGCAGCCTAAGATCTTGGAGGGACAGGGCCACACATGAAGCTTTCTTT

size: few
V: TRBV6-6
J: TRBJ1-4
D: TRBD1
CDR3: CASSYRGDREDEKLFF
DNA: TGTGCCAGCAGTTATCGGGGGGACAGGGAGGATGAAAAACTGTTTTTT

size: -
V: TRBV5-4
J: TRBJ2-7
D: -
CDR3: CASSDRPGAPYEQYF
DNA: TGTGCCAGCAGCGATCGGCCAGGGGCCCCCTACGAGCAGTACTTC

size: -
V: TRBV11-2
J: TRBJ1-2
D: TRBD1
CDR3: CASSLASPGTGKVYTF
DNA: TGTGCCAGCAGCTTAGCCTCCCCCGGGACAGGGAAGGTCTACACCTTC

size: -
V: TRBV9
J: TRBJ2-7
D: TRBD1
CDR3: CASSRTGIGYEQYF
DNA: TGTGCCAGCAGCCGGACAGGGATCGGCTACGAGCAGTACTTC

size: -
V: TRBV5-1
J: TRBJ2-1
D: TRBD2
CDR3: CASSSASGAYNEQFF
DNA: TGCGCCAGCAGCTCAGCTAGCGGGGCCTACAATGAGCAGTTCTTC

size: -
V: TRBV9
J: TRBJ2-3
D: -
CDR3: CASSEDRTTDTQYF
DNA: TGTGCCAGCAGCGAGGACAGAACAACAGATACGCAGTATTTT

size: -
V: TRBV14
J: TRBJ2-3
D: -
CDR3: CASSHAMTGPQYF
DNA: TGTGCCAGCAGCCACGCTATGACAGGTCCGCAGTATTTT

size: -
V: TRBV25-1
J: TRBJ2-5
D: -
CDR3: CASSEEVFETQYF
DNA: TGTGCCAGCAGTGAGGAGGTTTTCGAGACCCAGTACTTC

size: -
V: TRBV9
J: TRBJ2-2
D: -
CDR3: CASSVVLAGELFF
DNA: TGTGCCAGCAGCGTAGTTCTAGCCGGGGAGCTGTTTTTT

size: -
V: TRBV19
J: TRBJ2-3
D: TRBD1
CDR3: CASSIGTGFSTDTQYF
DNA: TGTGCCAGTAGTATAGGGACAGGGTTTAGCACAGATACGCAGTATTTT

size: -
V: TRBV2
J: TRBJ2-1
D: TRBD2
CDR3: CASSPGLAEYNEQFF
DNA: TGTGCCAGCAGCCCGGGACTAGCGGAGTACAATGAGCAGTTCTTC

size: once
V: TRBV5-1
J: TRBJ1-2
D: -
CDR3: CASSTGHLKGYTF
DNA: TGCGCCAGCAGCACGGGACATCTAAAGGGCTACACCTTC

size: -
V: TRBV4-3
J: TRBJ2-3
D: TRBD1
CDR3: CASSQVGGIRDRGADTQYF
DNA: TGCGCCAGCAGCCAAGTGGGGGGTATCCGGGACAGGGGGGCAGATACGCAGTATTTT

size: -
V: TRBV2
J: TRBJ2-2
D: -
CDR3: CASSVEGYNTGELFF
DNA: TGTGCCAGCAGTGTGGAGGGGTATAACACCGGGGAGCTGTTTTTT

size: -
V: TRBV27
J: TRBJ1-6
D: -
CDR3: CASRTAHSPLHF
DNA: TGTGCCTCGCGGACAGCTCACTCACCCCTCCACTTT

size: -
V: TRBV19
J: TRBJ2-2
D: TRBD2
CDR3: CASSIGSSGRGYTGELFF
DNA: TGTGCCAGTAGTATAGGTAGTAGCGGGAGGGGATACACCGGGGAGCTGTTTTTT

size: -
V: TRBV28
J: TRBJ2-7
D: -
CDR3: CASSSEQIRLYEQYF
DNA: TGTGCCAGCAGTTCCGAACAGATCCGGCTCTACGAGCAGTACTTC

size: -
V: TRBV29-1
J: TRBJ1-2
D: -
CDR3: CSFKLVSSLRGYTF
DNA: TGCAGCTTCAAGCTTGTAAGCTCTCTGCGCGGCTACACCTTC

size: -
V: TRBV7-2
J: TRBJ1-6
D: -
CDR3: CASSSFPGHRYNSPLHF
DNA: TGTGCCAGCAGCTCCTTCCCGGGACATCGCTATAATTCACCCCTCCACTTT

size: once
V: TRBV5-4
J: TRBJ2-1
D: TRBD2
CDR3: CASSLRGGRGLSYNEQFF
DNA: TGTGCCAGCAGCTTGCGGGGCGGGAGGGGCCTCTCCTACAATGAGCAGTTCTTC

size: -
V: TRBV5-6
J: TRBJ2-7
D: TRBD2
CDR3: CASSLELAASYEQYF
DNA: TGTGCCAGCAGCTTGGAACTAGCGGCCTCCTACGAGCAGTACTTC

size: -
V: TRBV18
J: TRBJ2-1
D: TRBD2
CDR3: CASSPQKAGAVYNEQFF
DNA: TGTGCCAGCTCACCGCAAAAAGCGGGGGCCGTCTACAATGAGCAGTTCTTC

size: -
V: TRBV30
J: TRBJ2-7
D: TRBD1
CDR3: CAWSVKGDRAHEQYF
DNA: TGTGCCTGGAGTGTAAAGGGGGACAGGGCCCACGAGCAGTACTTC

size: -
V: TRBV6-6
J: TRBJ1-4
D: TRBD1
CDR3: CASSPTTGVNEKLFF
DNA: TGTGCCAGCAGTCCCACGACAGGGGTTAATGAAAAACTGTTTTTT

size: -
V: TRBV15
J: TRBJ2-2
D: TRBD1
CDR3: CATSRVGRTGHTGELFF
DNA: TGTGCCACCAGCAGAGTTGGTCGGACAGGGCACACCGGGGAGCTGTTTTTT

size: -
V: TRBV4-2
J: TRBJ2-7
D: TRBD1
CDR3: CASSRGQGLPYEQYF
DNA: TGTGCCAGCAGCCGCGGACAGGGTTTACCTTACGAGCAGTACTTC

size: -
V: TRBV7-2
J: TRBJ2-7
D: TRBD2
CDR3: CASSFSGPYEQYF
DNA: TGTGCCAGCAGCTTTAGCGGGCCTTACGAGCAGTACTTC

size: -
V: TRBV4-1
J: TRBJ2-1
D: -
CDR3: CASMSGPGGEQFF
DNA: TGCGCCAGCATGAGTGGACCCGGAGGTGAGCAGTTCTTC

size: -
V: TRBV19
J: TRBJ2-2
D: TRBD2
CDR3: CASQVGGPGELFF
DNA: TGTGCCAGCCAGGTGGGAGGGCCCGGGGAGCTGTTTTTT

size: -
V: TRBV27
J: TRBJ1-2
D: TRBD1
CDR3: CASSPGQVHLRWEDYGYTF
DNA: TGTGCCAGCAGTCCCGGACAGGTCCACCTCCGATGGGAGGACTATGGCTACACCTTC

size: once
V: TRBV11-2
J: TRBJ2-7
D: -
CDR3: CASSLGLGTTTYEQYF
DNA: TGTGCCAGCAGCTTAGGGTTGGGGACAACAACCTACGAGCAGTACTTC

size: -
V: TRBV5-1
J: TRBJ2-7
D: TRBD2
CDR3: CASSLKERDHEQYF
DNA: TGCGCCAGCAGCTTGAAGGAGCGGGACCACGAGCAGTACTTC

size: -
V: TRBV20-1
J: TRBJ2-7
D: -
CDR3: CSARVPKQYF
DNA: TGCAGTGCTAGAGTTCCTAAGCAGTACTTC

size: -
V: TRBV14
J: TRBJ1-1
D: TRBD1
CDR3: CASSGDRGIYMNTEAFF
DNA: TGTGCCAGCAGCGGGGACAGGGGGATTTATATGAACACTGAAGCTTTCTTT

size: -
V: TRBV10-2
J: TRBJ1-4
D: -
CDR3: CASSDRGRGNKEKLFF
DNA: TGCGCCAGCAGTGATCGCGGGAGGGGGAATAAGGAAAAACTGTTTTTT

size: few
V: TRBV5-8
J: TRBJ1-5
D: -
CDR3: CASSGRGPVAFNQPQHF
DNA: TGTGCCAGCAGCGGGAGGGGCCCGGTGGCGTTTAATCAGCCCCAGCATTTT

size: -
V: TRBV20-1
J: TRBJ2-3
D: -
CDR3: CSASTTDTQYF
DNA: TGCAGTGCTAGTACTACCGATACGCAGTATTTT

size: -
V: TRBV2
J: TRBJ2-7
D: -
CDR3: CASSDYTGSREQYF
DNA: TGTGCCAGCAGTGATTATACAGGGTCTCGCGAGCAGTACTTC

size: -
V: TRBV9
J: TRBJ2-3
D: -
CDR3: CASSVGRGPSTDTQYF
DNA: TGTGCCAGCAGCGTAGGAAGGGGCCCCAGCACAGATACGCAGTATTTT

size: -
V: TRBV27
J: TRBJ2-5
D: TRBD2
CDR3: CASSPSGEVSGRVGETQYF
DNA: TGTGCCAGCAGCCCGAGCGGGGAGGTGAGCGGGAGAGTGGGAGAGACCCAGTACTTC

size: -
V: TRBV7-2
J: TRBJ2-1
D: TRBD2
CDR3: CASSFRTSGRGNEQFF
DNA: TGTGCCAGCAGCTTCCGGACTAGCGGGAGGGGCAATGAGCAGTTCTTC

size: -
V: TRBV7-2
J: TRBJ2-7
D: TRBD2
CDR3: CASSRIAGGWPYEQYF
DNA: TGTGCCAGCAGCCGGATAGCGGGAGGGTGGCCCTACGAGCAGTACTTC